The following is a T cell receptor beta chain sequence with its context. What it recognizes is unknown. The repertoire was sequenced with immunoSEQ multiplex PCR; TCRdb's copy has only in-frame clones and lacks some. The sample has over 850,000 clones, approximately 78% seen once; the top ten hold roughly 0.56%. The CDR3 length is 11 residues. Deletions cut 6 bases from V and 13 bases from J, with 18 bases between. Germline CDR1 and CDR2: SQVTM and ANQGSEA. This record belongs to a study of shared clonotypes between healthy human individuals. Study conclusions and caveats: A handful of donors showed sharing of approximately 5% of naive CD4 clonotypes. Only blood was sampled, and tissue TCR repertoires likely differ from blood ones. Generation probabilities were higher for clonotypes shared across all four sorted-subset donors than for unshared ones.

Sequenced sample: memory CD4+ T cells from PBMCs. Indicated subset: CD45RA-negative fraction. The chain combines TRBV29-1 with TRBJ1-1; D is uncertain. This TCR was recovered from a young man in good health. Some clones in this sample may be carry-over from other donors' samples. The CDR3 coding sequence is TGCAGCGTGGGCCTCTTAAGTGTAGGTTTCTTT. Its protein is CSVGLLSVGFF.